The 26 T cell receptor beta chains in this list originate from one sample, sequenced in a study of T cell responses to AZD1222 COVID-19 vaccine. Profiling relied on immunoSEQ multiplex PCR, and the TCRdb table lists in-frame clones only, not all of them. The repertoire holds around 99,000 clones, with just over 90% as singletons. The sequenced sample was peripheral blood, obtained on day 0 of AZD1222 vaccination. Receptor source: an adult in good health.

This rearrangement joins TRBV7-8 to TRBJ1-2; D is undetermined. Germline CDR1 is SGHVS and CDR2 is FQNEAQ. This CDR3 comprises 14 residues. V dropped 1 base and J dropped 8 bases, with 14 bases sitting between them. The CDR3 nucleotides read TGTGCCAGCAGCTTAGAAAGGTCAGCTGGGGGCTACACCTTC. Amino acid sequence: CASSLERSAGGYTF.

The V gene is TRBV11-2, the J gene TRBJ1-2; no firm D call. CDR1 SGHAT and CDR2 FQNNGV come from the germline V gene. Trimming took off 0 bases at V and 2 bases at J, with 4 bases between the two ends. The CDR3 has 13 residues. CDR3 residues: CASSLEQNYGYTF. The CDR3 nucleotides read TGTGCCAGCAGCTTAGAACAGAACTATGGCTACACCTTC.

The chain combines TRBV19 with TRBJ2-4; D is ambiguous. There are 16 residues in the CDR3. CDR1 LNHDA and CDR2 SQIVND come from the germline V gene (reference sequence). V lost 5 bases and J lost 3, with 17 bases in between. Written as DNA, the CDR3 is TGTGCCAGTAGTTCCGACCGGGCCGATGGCAAAAACATTCAGTACTTC. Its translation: CASSSDRADGKNIQYF.

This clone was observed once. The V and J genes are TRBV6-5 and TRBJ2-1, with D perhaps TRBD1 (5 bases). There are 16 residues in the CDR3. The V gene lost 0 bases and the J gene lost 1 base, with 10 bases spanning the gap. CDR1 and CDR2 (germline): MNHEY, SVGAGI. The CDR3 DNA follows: TGTGCCAGCAGTTACTCCCGAGACAGTTCCTACAATGAGCAGTTCTTC. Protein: CASSYSRDSSYNEQFF.

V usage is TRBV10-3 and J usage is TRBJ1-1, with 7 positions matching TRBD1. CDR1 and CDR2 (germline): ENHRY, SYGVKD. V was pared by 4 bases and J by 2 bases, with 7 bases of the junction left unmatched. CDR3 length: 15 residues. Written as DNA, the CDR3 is TGTGCCATCAGTGGGTCTGGGACAGCTAACACTGAAGCTTTCTTT. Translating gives CAISGSGTANTEAFF.

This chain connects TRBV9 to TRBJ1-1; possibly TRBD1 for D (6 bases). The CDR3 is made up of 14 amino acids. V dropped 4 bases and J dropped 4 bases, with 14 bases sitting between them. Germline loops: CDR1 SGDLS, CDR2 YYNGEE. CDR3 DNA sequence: TGTGCCAGCAGCCTATCCGACAGGCGCACTGAAGCTTTCTTT. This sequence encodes CASSLSDRRTEAFF.

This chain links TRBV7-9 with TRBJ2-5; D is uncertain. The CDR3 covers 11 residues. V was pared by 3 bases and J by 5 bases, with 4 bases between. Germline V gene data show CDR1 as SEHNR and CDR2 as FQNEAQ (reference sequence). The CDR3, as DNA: TGTGCCAGCAGCTTTGGGGAGACCCAGTACTTC. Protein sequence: CASSFGETQYF.

CDR3 amino acids: CASSRSGSYEQYF. DNA for the CDR3: TGCGCCAGCAGTCGTAGCGGGAGCTACGAGCAGTACTTC. This chain joins TRBV4-3 and TRBJ2-7; 9 bases fit TRBD2. CDR3 length: 13 residues. CDR1 and CDR2 (germline): LGHNA, YSLEER. V lost 6 bases and J lost 3; bases outside the gene matches: 3.

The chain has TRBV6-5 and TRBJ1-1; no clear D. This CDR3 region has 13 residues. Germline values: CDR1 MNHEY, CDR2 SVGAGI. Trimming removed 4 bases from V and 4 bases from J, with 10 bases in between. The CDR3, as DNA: TGTGCCAGCAGTTTCGGGGTGAGCACTGAAGCTTTCTTT. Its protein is CASSFGVSTEAFF.

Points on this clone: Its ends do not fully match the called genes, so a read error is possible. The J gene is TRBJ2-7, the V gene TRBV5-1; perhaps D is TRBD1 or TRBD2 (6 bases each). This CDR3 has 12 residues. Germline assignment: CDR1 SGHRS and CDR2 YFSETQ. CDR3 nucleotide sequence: TGCGCCAGCAGCGCGGGACACTACCAGCAGTACTTC. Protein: CASSAGHYQQYF. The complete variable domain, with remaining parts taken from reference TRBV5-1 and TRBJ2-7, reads KAGVTQTPRYLIKTRGQQVTLSCSPISGHRSVSWYQQTPGQGLQFLFEYFSETQRNKGNFPGRFSGRQFSNSRSEMNVSTLELGDSALYLCASSAGHYQQYFGPGTRLTVT.

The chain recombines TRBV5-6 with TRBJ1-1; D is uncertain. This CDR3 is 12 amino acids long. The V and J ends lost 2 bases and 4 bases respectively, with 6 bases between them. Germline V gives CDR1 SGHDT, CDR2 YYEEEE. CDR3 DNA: TGTGCCAGCAGCTTTGTGGGCACTGAAGCTTTCTTT. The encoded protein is CASSFVGTEAFF.

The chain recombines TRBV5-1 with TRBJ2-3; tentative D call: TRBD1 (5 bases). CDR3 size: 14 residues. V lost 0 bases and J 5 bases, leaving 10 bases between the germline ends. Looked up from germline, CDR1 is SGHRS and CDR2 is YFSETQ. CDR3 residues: CASSLEGAEDTQYF. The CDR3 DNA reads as TGCGCCAGCAGCTTGGAAGGGGCAGAAGATACGCAGTATTTT.

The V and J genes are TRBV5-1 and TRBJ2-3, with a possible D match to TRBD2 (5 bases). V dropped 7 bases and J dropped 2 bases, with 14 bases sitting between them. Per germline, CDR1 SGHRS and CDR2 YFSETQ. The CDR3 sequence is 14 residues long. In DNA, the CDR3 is TGCGCCAGCGGCAAGCAGAGGGACACAGATACGCAGTATTTT. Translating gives CASGKQRDTDTQYF.

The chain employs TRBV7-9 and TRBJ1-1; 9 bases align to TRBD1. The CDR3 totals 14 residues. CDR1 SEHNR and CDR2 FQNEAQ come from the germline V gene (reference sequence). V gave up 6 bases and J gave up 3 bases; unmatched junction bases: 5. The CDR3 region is CASSLQGAHTEAFF. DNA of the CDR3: TGTGCCAGCAGTTTACAGGGGGCTCACACTGAAGCTTTCTTT. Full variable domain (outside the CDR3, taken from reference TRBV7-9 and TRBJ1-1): DTGVSQNPRHKITKRGQNVTFRCDPISEHNRLYWYRQTLGQGPEFLTYFQNEAQLEKSRLLSDRFSAERPKGSFSTLEIQRTEQGDSAMYLCASSLQGAHTEAFFGQGTRLTVV.

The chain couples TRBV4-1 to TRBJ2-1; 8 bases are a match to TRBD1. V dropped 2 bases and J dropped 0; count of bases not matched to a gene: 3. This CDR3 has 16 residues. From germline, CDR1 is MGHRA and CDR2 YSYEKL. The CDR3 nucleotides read TGCGCCAGCAGCCAACGGACAGGGAGCTCCTACAATGAGCAGTTCTTC. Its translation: CASSQRTGSSYNEQFF.

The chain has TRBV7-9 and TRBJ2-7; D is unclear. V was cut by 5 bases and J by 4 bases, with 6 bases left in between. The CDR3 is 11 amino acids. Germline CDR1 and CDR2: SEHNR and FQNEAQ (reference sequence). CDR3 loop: CASSPRYEQYF. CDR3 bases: TGTGCCAGCAGCCCCCGGTACGAGCAGTACTTC.

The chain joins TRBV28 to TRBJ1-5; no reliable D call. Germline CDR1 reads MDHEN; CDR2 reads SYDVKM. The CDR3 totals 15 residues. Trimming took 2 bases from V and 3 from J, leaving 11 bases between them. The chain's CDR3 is CASSLETHTNQPQHF. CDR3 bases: TGTGCCAGCAGTTTAGAAACGCATACCAATCAGCCCCAGCATTTT.

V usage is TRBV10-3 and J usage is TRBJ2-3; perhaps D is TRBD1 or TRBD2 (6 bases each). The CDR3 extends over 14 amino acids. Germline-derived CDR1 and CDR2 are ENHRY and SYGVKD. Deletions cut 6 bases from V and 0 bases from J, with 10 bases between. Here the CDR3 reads CAISEGGSTDTQYF. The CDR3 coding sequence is TGTGCCATCAGCGAAGGGGGGAGCACAGATACGCAGTATTTT.

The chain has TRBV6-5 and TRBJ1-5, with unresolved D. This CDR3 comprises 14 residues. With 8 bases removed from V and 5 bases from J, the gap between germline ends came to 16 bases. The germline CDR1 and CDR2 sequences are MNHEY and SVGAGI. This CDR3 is CASGREGRDQPQHF. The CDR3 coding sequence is TGTGCCAGCGGTCGCGAGGGTAGGGATCAGCCCCAGCATTTT.

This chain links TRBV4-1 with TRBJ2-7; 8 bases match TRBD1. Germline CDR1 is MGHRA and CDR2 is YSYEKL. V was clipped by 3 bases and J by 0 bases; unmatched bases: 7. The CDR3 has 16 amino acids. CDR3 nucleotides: TGCGCCAGCAGCCAGTGGGGGCAGGGGGCCTCCTACGAGCAGTACTTC. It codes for CASSQWGQGASYEQYF.

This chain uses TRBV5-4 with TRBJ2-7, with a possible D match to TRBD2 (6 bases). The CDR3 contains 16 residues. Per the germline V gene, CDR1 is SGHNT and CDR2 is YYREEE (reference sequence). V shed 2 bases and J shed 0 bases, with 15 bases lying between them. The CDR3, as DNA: TGTGCCAGCAGCTTAATGGGGGGAGCCAGCTCCTACGAGCAGTACTTC. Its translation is CASSLMGGASSYEQYF. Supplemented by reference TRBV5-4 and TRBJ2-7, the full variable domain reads ETGVTQSPTHLIKTRGQQVTLRCSSQSGHNTVSWYQQALGQGPQFIFQYYREEENGRGNFPPRFSGLQFPNYSSELNVNALELDDSALYLCASSLMGGASSYEQYFGPGTRLTVT.

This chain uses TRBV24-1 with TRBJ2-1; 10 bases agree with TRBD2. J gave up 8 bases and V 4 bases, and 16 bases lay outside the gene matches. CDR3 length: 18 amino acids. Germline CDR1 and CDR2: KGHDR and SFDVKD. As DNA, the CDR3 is TGTGCCACCAGTGACCCCCTCAGGGGAGCGGGAGGGTGGGATGAGCAGTTCTTC. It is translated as CATSDPLRGAGGWDEQFF.

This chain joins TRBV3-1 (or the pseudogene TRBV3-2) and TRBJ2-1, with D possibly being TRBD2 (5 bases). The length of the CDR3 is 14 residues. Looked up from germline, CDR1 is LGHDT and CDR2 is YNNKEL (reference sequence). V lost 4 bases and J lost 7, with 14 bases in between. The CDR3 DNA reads TGTGCCAGCAGCCCCTCTACCCCGGGGAATGAGCAGTTCTTC. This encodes CASSPSTPGNEQFF.

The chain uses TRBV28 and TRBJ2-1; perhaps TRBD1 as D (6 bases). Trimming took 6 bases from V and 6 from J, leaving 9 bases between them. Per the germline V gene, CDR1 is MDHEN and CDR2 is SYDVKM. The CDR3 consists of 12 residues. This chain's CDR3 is CASRQGPNEQFF. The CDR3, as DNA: TGTGCCAGCAGACAGGGCCCCAATGAGCAGTTCTTC.

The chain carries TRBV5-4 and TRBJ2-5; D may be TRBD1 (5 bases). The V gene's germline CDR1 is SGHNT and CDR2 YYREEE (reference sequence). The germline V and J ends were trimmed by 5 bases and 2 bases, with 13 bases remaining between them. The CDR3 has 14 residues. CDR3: CASRGAGRQETQYF. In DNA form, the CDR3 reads TGTGCCAGCAGAGGGGCAGGCAGACAAGAGACCCAGTACTTC. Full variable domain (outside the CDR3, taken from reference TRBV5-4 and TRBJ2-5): ETGVTQSPTHLIKTRGQQVTLRCSSQSGHNTVSWYQQALGQGPQFIFQYYREEENGRGNFPPRFSGLQFPNYSSELNVNALELDDSALYLCASRGAGRQETQYFGPGTRLLVL.

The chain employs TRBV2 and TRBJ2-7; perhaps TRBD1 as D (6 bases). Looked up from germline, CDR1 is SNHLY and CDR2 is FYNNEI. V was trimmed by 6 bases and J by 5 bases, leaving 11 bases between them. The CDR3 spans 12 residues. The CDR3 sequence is CASRQGGNEQYF. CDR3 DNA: TGTGCCAGCAGACAGGGTGGCAACGAGCAGTACTTC.